This T cell receptor (beta chain) was found in a study of CD8 T cells in Susac syndrome. V was shortened by 3 bases and J by 7 bases, with 28 bases between the two germline ends. Per the germline V gene, CDR1 is DFQATT and CDR2 is SNEGSKA (reference sequence). This CDR3 comprises 17 residues. RNA amounts of about 0.5 to 1 ug underwent reverse transcription with random hexamers. TCRdb analysed the immunoSEQ multiplex PCR reads with MiXCR anew, one entry per CDR3 protein. Of some 180,000 distinct CDR3 sequences listed, around 94% are singletons. V usage is TRBV20-1 and J usage is TRBJ2-7; weak D call: TRBD1 (6 bases). The sequenced sample was CD4+ T cells from PBMCs. The source is a human donor with Susac syndrome. The CDR3 DNA sequence: TGCAGTGCTAGTCCGATACCCCGGGACCCCACGAGGGGGGAGCAGTACTTC. This gives the protein CSASPIPRDPTRGEQYF.